This TCR beta chain is drawn from a study of blood T cell repertoires in COVID-19. Overall study context: Acute and convalescent COVID-19 samples came from the United States, Italy and Spain. T cells, B-cell-depleted T cells, or PBMCs supplied cDNA or gDNA.

Original handling: Estimates of nucleated cell counts were drawn from the amplification of reference gene primers. Only in-frame clones appear in the TCRdb table, and some are missing; sequencing was by immunoSEQ multiplex PCR. That table furnishes V, J and clone size, whereas the DNA furnished D and trimming. This table has tens of thousands of clones, about 90% appearing once. V gave up 6 bases and J gave up 2 bases, with 15 bases separating them. There are 15 residues in the CDR3. Germline V lookup: CDR1 MNHEY, CDR2 SVGAGI. The sequenced sample consisted of peripheral blood. This chain links TRBV6-5 with TRBJ2-3; TRBD2 is a possible D gene (5 bases). The TCR comes from a man over 45 with active COVID-19. The CDR3 coding sequence is TGTGCCAGCAGATCCCAGGCGGGCCACACAGATACGCAGTATTTT. It codes for CASRSQAGHTDTQYF.